Below are 28 T cell receptor beta chains sequenced from a single sample in a study of T-cell reconstitution after alpha-beta-depleted transplantation in children. A TCRbeta library incorporating unique molecular identifiers was prepared. TCRdb called the PCR reads again in MiXCR, with one record for every CDR3 protein. The profile shows around 370,000 distinct CDR3 sequences, around 15% of them singletons. The sequences come from PBMCs, mostly from graft donor cells, collected 360 days after TCRalphabeta/CD19-depleted stem cell transplant. The receptors were sampled from a male patient aged 2 to 10 who had a stem cell transplant for acute lymphoblastic leukemia, so the T cells may come from the graft donor.

This clonotype was counted a few times. The chain has TRBV12-3 or TRBV12-4 and TRBJ2-5, with 7 nucleotides matching TRBD2. The V and J ends lost 7 bases and 4 bases, in that order; junction bases with no gene match: 12. The CDR3 is 15 amino acids. CDR3 in DNA: TGTGCCAGCACCCCCGGGGGGACTGGGGGAGAGACCCAGTACTTC. Amino acid sequence: CASTPGGTGGETQYF.

This clonotype was seen a handful of times. The chain combines TRBV4-3 with TRBJ2-1; D possibly corresponds to TRBD2 (6 bases). CDR3 size: 11 residues. Trimming shortened V by 5 bases and J by 7 bases, and 6 bases separated the two germline ends. Germline assignment: CDR1 LGHNA and CDR2 YSLEER. CDR3 sequence reads: CASSAGNEQFF. The CDR3 region has the DNA TGCGCCAGCAGCGCGGGAAATGAGCAGTTCTTC.

This clonotype has only a few counts. The gene calls are TRBV4-1 and TRBJ2-3; 8 bases line up with TRBD1. This CDR3 region has 15 residues. Trimming at V came to 4 bases and at J to 4 bases, leaving 7 bases not matched to a gene. The germline gives CDR1 MGHRA, CDR2 YSYEKL. CDR3 sequence: CASSRTRGLADTQYF. CDR3 DNA sequence: TGCGCCAGCAGCCGTACCAGGGGGCTCGCAGATACGCAGTATTTT.

This sequence joins TRBV7-9 and TRBJ1-6; possibly TRBD1 for D (5 bases). The CDR3 has 12 residues. In germline, CDR1 is SEHNR, CDR2 FQNEAQ (reference sequence). V gave up 6 bases and J gave up 14 bases, with 14 bases separating them. DNA of the CDR3: TGTGCCAGCAGGACCCCCCGGGGCACCCTCCACTTT. Amino acid sequence: CASRTPRGTLHF.

In its sample, this clonotype was seen a few times. V usage is TRBV12-3 or TRBV12-4 and J usage is TRBJ2-4, with TRBD1 matching over 8 bases. J lost 4 bases, V lost 5 bases, and 1 base had no gene match. The CDR3 sequence is 13 residues long. The CDR3 bases are TGTGCCAGCAGTCGGACAGGGAAAAACATTCAGTACTTC. This codes for CASSRTGKNIQYF.

This clonotype was observed a few times. V is TRBV6-1 and J is TRBJ2-7, with TRBD1 as a possible D gene (6 bases). The CDR3 is 13 amino acids. With 7 bases removed from V and 2 bases from J, the gap between germline ends came to 12 bases. CDR1 and CDR2 from the germline V gene are MNHNS and SASEGT. The chain's CDR3 is CASTGSGAYEQYF. In DNA, the CDR3 is TGTGCCAGCACGGGGTCAGGGGCCTACGAGCAGTACTTC.

This clonotype turned up a few times. The chain joins TRBV10-3 to TRBJ1-2; the D gene is possibly TRBD1 (5 bases). Trimming stripped 9 bases from V and 6 bases from J, with 20 bases between. This CDR3 is built from 14 residues. CDR1 and CDR2 from the germline V gene are ENHRY and SYGVKD. The CDR3 DNA reads TGTGCCATTGCAGGGCCAACATTTTTAGATGGCTACACCTTC. As protein: CAIAGPTFLDGYTF.

The rearrangement uses TRBV6-2 or TRBV6-3 and TRBJ2-1, with D perhaps matching TRBD2 (6 bases). This CDR3 has 12 residues. Trimming took off 4 bases at V and 9 bases at J, with 10 bases between the two ends. Germline CDR1 and CDR2: MNHEY and SVGEGT. The CDR3, as DNA: TGTGCCAGCAGTTGGATGGGAGGTGAGCAGTTCTTC. It translates to CASSWMGGEQFF.

Ten or more counts support this clonotype. This chain's CDR3 is CASSFTGHPQYF. The CDR3 nucleotides read TGTGCCAGCAGTTTCACCGGCCATCCCCAGTACTTC. The rearrangement uses TRBV12-3 or TRBV12-4 and TRBJ2-5, with D hard to call. V lost 3 bases, J lost 9 bases, and 11 bases lay in between. The CDR3 runs 12 residues.

This chain uses TRBV28 with TRBJ2-3; D is unresolved. The CDR3 has 12 amino acids. Trimming took 4 bases from V and 4 from J, leaving 6 bases between them. Germline CDR1 reads MDHEN; CDR2 reads SYDVKM. The CDR3 here is CASSWRSDTQYF. CDR3 bases: TGTGCCAGCAGTTGGAGATCAGATACGCAGTATTTT.

This clonotype has a handful of counts. V and J are TRBV4-3 and TRBJ2-4; D is undetermined. The germline CDR1 and CDR2 sequences are LGHNA and YSLEER. The CDR3 runs 15 residues. Trimming pared 1 base from V and 9 bases from J, leaving 16 bases between. This CDR3 reads CASSQVVGSYGIQYF. The CDR3 DNA reads TGCGCCAGCAGCCAAGTGGTCGGCAGCTACGGCATTCAGTACTTC.

The CDR3, as DNA: TGTGCCAGCAGTTACCGGAGGGCCTATGAGACCCAGTACTTC. Residues: CASSYRRAYETQYF. The gene calls are TRBV6-5 and TRBJ2-5, with D possibly matching TRBD2 (6 bases). CDR1 is MNHEY, CDR2 SVGAGI, per germline. V gave up 2 bases and J gave up 5 bases, with 12 bases separating them. The CDR3 spans 14 residues.

This clonotype was observed many times. CDR3 sequence (DNA): TGCAGCGTACATGGACTAGCGGGAGGTTACGAGCAGTACTTC. Translation: CSVHGLAGGYEQYF. This chain connects TRBV29-1 to TRBJ2-7; 14 nucleotides align to TRBD2. From germline, CDR1 is SQVTM and CDR2 ANQGSEA. The CDR3 loop spans 14 amino acids. V lost 6 bases, J lost 4 bases, and 5 bases stayed unmatched.

The sample holds a few counts of this clonotype. V usage is TRBV2 and J usage is TRBJ2-1; D remains unclear. V was trimmed by 5 bases and J by 5 bases, leaving 4 bases between them. Germline V gene data show CDR1 as SNHLY and CDR2 as FYNNEI. CDR3 length: 11 residues. The CDR3 loop reads CASSKDNEQFF. The CDR3 DNA is TGTGCCAGCAGTAAGGACAATGAGCAGTTCTTC.

The gene calls are TRBV4-1 and TRBJ2-7, with 10 bases aligning to TRBD1. CDR1 and CDR2 from the germline V gene are MGHRA and YSYEKL. With V trimmed by 0 bases and J by 2 bases, 13 bases remained unmatched. The CDR3 consists of 19 residues. The CDR3 region has the DNA TGCGCCAGCAGCCAAGACCGGCCAGGGACAGGGGCCAAAGCCTACGAGCAGTACTTC. Translated, it gives CASSQDRPGTGAKAYEQYF.

The chain uses TRBV9 and TRBJ2-3; possibly TRBD2 for D (6 bases). This CDR3 comprises 15 residues. CDR1 is SGDLS and CDR2 is YYNGEE in the germline V gene. V was clipped by 3 bases and J by 2 bases, with 13 bases between them. CDR3 loop: CASSAVEGTTDTQYF. The CDR3 DNA sequence: TGTGCCAGCAGCGCCGTGGAGGGGACCACAGATACGCAGTATTTT.

This clonotype was seen at least ten times. This rearrangement joins TRBV29-1 to TRBJ2-7; possible D gene TRBD2, 6 bases. CDR1 and CDR2 from the germline V gene are SQVTM and ANQGSEA. This CDR3 is 16 amino acids long. The V end was cut by 5 bases, the J end by 0 bases, with 20 bases between. CDR3 nucleotide sequence: TGCAGCGTTTTGATAAGGGGACTGAGGAGCTCCTACGAGCAGTACTTC. This gives the protein CSVLIRGLRSSYEQYF.

J is TRBJ2-3 and V is TRBV20-1, with 9 bases that match TRBD2. CDR1 and CDR2 from the germline V gene are DFQATT and SNEGSKA (reference sequence). The CDR3 has 15 amino acids. V was pared by 1 base and J by 7 bases, with 9 bases of the junction left unmatched. The CDR3 spells CSARAPSGKKHTQYF. The CDR3 DNA reads TGCAGTGCTAGAGCTCCTAGCGGGAAAAAACATACGCAGTATTTT.

The chain recombines TRBV14 with TRBJ2-2; possible D gene TRBD1, 6 bases. V gave up 1 base and J gave up 3 bases, with 9 bases separating them. This CDR3 region has 15 residues. Looked up from germline, CDR1 is SGHDN and CDR2 is FVKESK. The chain's CDR3 is CASSQGTVYTGELFF. The CDR3 DNA sequence: TGTGCCAGCAGCCAAGGGACAGTCTACACCGGGGAGCTGTTTTTT.

The chain has TRBV11-2 and TRBJ2-4; D unclear. This CDR3 spans 15 amino acids. Trimming removed 2 bases from V and 3 bases from J, with 11 bases in between. Germline-derived CDR1 and CDR2 are SGHAT and FQNNGV. The CDR3 DNA reads TGTGCCAGCAGCTTACAGGTCGTGGGCAAAAACATTCAGTACTTC. Its protein is CASSLQVVGKNIQYF.

This clonotype came up many times. This chain connects TRBV5-1 to TRBJ2-1; 12 nucleotides agree with TRBD2. The germline V gene has CDR1 SGHRS and CDR2 YFSETQ. Trimming at V came to 2 bases and at J to 9 bases, leaving 6 bases not matched to a gene. The CDR3 sequence is 15 residues long. The CDR3 region has the DNA TGCGCCAGCAGCTTCCTGCTAGCGGGAGGGGGTGAGCAGTTCTTC. Protein sequence: CASSFLLAGGGEQFF.

This clonotype was detected only a few times. The CDR3 loop reads CASSLDRPTTYEQYF. CDR3 nucleotide sequence: TGCGCCAGCAGCTTGGACAGACCTACGACCTACGAGCAGTACTTC. The chain carries TRBV5-1 and TRBJ2-7; D call uncertain. The ends were cut back, 0 bases at V and 2 bases at J, with 12 bases in the middle. The germline CDR1 and CDR2 sequences are SGHRS and YFSETQ. This CDR3 has 15 amino acids.

This clonotype was observed a handful of times. The chain is built from TRBV12-3 or TRBV12-4 and TRBJ2-4; D may be TRBD2 (6 bases). The CDR3 has 12 amino acids. Deletions cut 7 bases from V and 9 bases from J, with 13 bases between. For the CDR3, the DNA is TGTGCCAGCACGACACTAGCAGGCATTCAGTACTTC. Protein: CASTTLAGIQYF.

The chain joins TRBV4-1 to TRBJ2-3, with D possibly TRBD2 on 7 matching bases. The CDR3 is 21 amino acids. The germline gives CDR1 MGHRA, CDR2 YSYEKL. The V gene lost 0 bases and the J gene lost 0 bases, with 25 bases spanning the gap. The CDR3 DNA is TGCGCCAGCAGCCAAGAAGGGGGGCTCCCTAAACTAGCGCCTAGCACAGATACGCAGTATTTT. Translated, it gives CASSQEGGLPKLAPSTDTQYF.

The rearrangement links TRBV6-5 to TRBJ2-5, with TRBD2 matching 7 bases. This CDR3 has 19 amino acids. Germline CDR1 is MNHEY and CDR2 is SVGAGI. The trim removed 0 bases at V and 3 bases at J, leaving 16 bases unmatched. CDR3 protein: CASSYSQYVWGGSKETQYF. In nucleotides, the CDR3 is TGTGCCAGCAGTTACTCGCAGTATGTTTGGGGGGGATCGAAAGAGACCCAGTACTTC.

The genes are TRBV3-1 and TRBJ2-1, with 7 bases matching TRBD2. The CDR3 length is 22 residues. The V segment lost 1 base and the J segment 4 bases; nucleotides outside the gene matches: 25. Germline V gene lookup returns CDR1 LGHDT and CDR2 YNNKEL (reference sequence). The CDR3 nucleotides are TGTGCCAGCAGCCAAGGCATCCAGGGAGTGAGGGCGTTAGCGGGTTCTTACAATGAGCAGTTCTTC. It codes for CASSQGIQGVRALAGSYNEQFF.

CDR3 DNA sequence: TGTGCCAGCACCCCCAGGGCGGGAGGCGAGCAGTTCTTC. Protein: CASTPRAGGEQFF. This chain joins TRBV12-3 or TRBV12-4 and TRBJ2-1, with 8 nucleotides matching TRBD2. The CDR3 sequence is 13 residues long. After removal of 7 bases from V and 10 bases from J, the junction contained 9 bases not matched to a gene.

This chain connects TRBV5-4 to TRBJ2-5, with D possibly being TRBD2 (5 bases). CDR3 length: 14 residues. Germline V gene lookup returns CDR1 SGHNT and CDR2 YYREEE (reference sequence). V was clipped by 4 bases and J by 7 bases, with 17 bases between them. CDR3 residues: CASSTLDSFGTQYF. DNA for the CDR3: TGTGCCAGCAGCACCCTGGACTCCTTCGGGACCCAGTACTTC.